The 13 T cell receptor beta chains listed next were all sequenced from one sample in a study of blood T cell repertoires in COVID-19. Sequencing used immunoSEQ multiplex PCR; TCRdb keeps in-frame clones, though not all of them. The table shows about 200,000 clones, with about 85% occurring only once. Sequencing was done on a sample of PBMCs or T cells enriched from blood (not recorded which). The receptors here all came from a woman under 40 who had recovered from COVID-19.

V usage is TRBV7-2 and J usage is TRBJ2-7; 7 nucleotides match TRBD2. This CDR3 is built from 16 residues. V lost 2 bases, J lost 1 base, and 8 bases stayed unmatched. Germline V gene lookup returns CDR1 SGHTA and CDR2 FQGNSA. The CDR3: CASSLSVTSSSYEQYF. The DNA for the CDR3 is TGTGCCAGCAGCTTAAGCGTGACTAGCTCTTCCTACGAGCAGTACTTC.

This chain joins TRBV7-7 and TRBJ2-2, with 8 bases that match TRBD2. V shed 5 bases and J 4 bases; nucleotides not matched to a gene: 9. Looked up from germline, CDR1 is SSHAT and CDR2 is FNYEAQ (reference sequence). The CDR3 is 16 amino acids. This chain's CDR3 is CASSPLGTRITGELFF. The DNA of the CDR3 is TGTGCCAGCAGCCCCCTCGGGACTAGAATCACCGGGGAGCTGTTTTTT.

V gene TRBV18 combines with J gene TRBJ2-2, with TRBD1 as a possible D gene (5 bases). V gave up 5 bases and J gave up 5 bases, with 12 bases separating them. Germline V gene sequence: CDR1 KGHSH, CDR2 LQKENI. The CDR3 has 14 residues. CDR3 sequence: CASSWLGRTGELFF. The CDR3 coding sequence is TGTGCCAGCTCATGGTTGGGGCGGACCGGGGAGCTGTTTTTT.

The J gene is TRBJ1-2, the V gene TRBV30; D perhaps matches TRBD1 (6 bases). Germline V gives CDR1 GTSNPN, CDR2 SVGIG (reference sequence). The CDR3 spans 13 residues. With 3 bases removed from V and 3 bases from J, the gap between germline ends came to 11 bases. This CDR3 reads CAWRLGGDYGYTF. DNA for the CDR3: TGTGCCTGGAGACTAGGGGGGGACTATGGCTACACCTTC. Combining the CDR3 with reference TRBV30 and TRBJ1-2 gives the whole variable domain SQTIHQWPATLVQPVGSPLSLECTVEGTSNPNLYWYRQAAGRGLQLLFYSVGIGQISSEVPQNLSASRPQDRQFILSSKKLLLSDSGFYLCAWRLGGDYGYTFGSGTRLTVV.

V usage is TRBV7-6 and J usage is TRBJ2-7; TRBD1 matches at 9 bases. The CDR3 has 18 amino acids. Trimming removed 5 bases from V and 3 bases from J; junction bases left unmatched: 17. Per the germline V gene, CDR1 is SGHVS and CDR2 is FNYEAQ. CDR3 nucleotides: TGTGCCAGCAGCCCCCTACCCGCCGACCGACAGGGGGACTACGAGCAGTACTTC. As protein: CASSPLPADRQGDYEQYF.

This sequence joins TRBV4-3 and TRBJ2-7; D unresolved. Germline V gives CDR1 LGHNA, CDR2 YSLEER. V was cut by 0 bases and J by 3 bases, with 12 bases left in between. CDR3 size: 15 residues. CDR3: CASSQDRNGDYEQYF. For the CDR3, the DNA is TGCGCCAGCAGCCAAGATCGCAACGGAGACTACGAGCAGTACTTC.

This chain links TRBV12-5 with TRBJ2-7; maybe TRBD1 (6 bases). The CDR3 runs to 13 residues. The V end was cut by 5 bases, the J end by 4 bases, with 12 bases between. Germline V CDR1 and CDR2: LGHNT, FRNRAP. CDR3 sequence reads: CASGPLDRYEQYF. In DNA, the CDR3 is TGTGCTAGTGGTCCCCTCGACAGGTACGAGCAGTACTTC.

The chain is built from TRBV3-1 (or the pseudogene TRBV3-2) and TRBJ2-7; the D gene is possibly TRBD2 (5 bases). The CDR3 length is 16 residues. The germline gives CDR1 LGHDT, CDR2 YNNKEL (reference sequence). With 4 bases removed from V and 2 bases from J, the gap between germline ends came to 18 bases. CDR3 amino acids: CASSRNRPLEAYEQYF. DNA of the CDR3: TGTGCCAGCAGCCGTAACAGACCACTAGAGGCCTACGAGCAGTACTTC.

The chain has TRBV12-3 or TRBV12-4 and TRBJ1-2; D gene ambiguous. Trimming shortened V by 6 bases and J by 5 bases, and 10 bases separated the two germline ends. This CDR3 has 12 amino acids. CDR3 in amino acids: CASSPEGYGYTF. The CDR3 region has the DNA TGTGCCAGCAGCCCGGAGGGTTATGGCTACACCTTC.

The DNA for the CDR3 is TGTGCCTGGAGAGGACAGGTCGGCGGGGAAACGAAAGCTTTCTTT. Its protein is CAWRGQVGGETKAFF. The chain joins TRBV30 to TRBJ1-1, with 7 bases identical to TRBD1. CDR1 GTSNPN and CDR2 SVGIG come from the germline V gene (reference sequence). This CDR3 is 15 amino acids long. Unmatched junction bases numbered 16, after V lost 3 bases and J lost 9 bases. The full variable domain, in which reference TRBV30 and TRBJ1-1 provide the parts outside the CDR3, is SQTIHQWPATLVQPVGSPLSLECTVEGTSNPNLYWYRQAAGRGLQLLFYSVGIGQISSEVPQNLSASRPQDRQFILSSKKLLLSDSGFYLCAWRGQVGGETKAFFGQGTRLTVV.

The gene calls are TRBV4-1 and TRBJ2-5; 9 bases agree with TRBD2. V lost 6 bases, J lost 5 bases, and 10 bases stayed unmatched. The CDR3 runs to 15 residues. Germline lookup yields CDR1 MGHRA and CDR2 YSYEKL. DNA for the CDR3: TGCGCCAGCAGTGAAGGTGGGACTAGCAGGGAGACCCAGTACTTC. It translates to CASSEGGTSRETQYF.

The V gene is TRBV7-9, the J gene TRBJ2-2; D is possibly TRBD1 (6 bases). This CDR3 region has 17 residues. Germline V lookup: CDR1 SEHNR, CDR2 FQNEAQ (reference sequence). With 8 bases removed from V and 5 bases from J, the gap between germline ends came to 24 bases. This chain's CDR3 is CASSKLPYLRGTGELFF. CDR3 sequence (DNA): TGTGCCAGCTCCAAACTGCCTTATTTGAGGGGGACCGGGGAGCTGTTTTTT.

The V call is TRBV5-1, the J call TRBJ1-2; TRBD1 matches 8 bases. V lost 4 bases to trimming and J lost 7 bases; unmatched junction nucleotides: 6. Germline V gene data show CDR1 as SGHRS and CDR2 as YFSETQ. This CDR3 contains 13 residues. CDR3: CASSQDRVSGYTF. For the CDR3, the DNA is TGCGCCAGCAGCCAGGACAGGGTCAGTGGCTACACCTTC. The full variable domain, rest sourced from reference TRBV5-1 and TRBJ1-2, is KAGVTQTPRYLIKTRGQQVTLSCSPISGHRSVSWYQQTPGQGLQFLFEYFSETQRNKGNFPGRFSGRQFSNSRSEMNVSTLELGDSALYLCASSQDRVSGYTFGSGTRLTVV.